The 28 T cell receptor beta chains below were found in one sample sequenced in a study of blood T cell repertoires in COVID-19. This table comes from immunoSEQ multiplex PCR, and its TCRdb copy is limited to in-frame clones, with some not included. The repertoire has around 110,000 clones, 70% to 90% of them found once; the top ten carry 6.5% to 7%. The sequenced material came from peripheral blood. These TCRs come from a man aged 45-60 years with active or convalescent COVID-19.

This clone was found once. V is TRBV6-5 and J is TRBJ1-4, with 7 bases that match TRBD1. CDR3 length: 14 amino acids. The V and J ends lost 7 bases and 8 bases, in that order; junction bases with no gene match: 10. The germline CDR1 and CDR2 sequences are MNHEY and SVGAGI. The chain's CDR3 is CASNPRQGKEKLFF. The CDR3 DNA reads as TGTGCCAGCAACCCAAGACAGGGAAAAGAAAAACTGTTTTTT.

This chain uses TRBV9 with TRBJ1-3, with 7 nucleotides matching TRBD1. The junction had 1 base not matched to a gene; V was cut back by 3 bases and J by 4 bases. This CDR3 contains 13 residues. The V gene's germline CDR1 is SGDLS and CDR2 YYNGEE. The DNA of the CDR3 is TGTGCCAGCAGCGAAGGGGGCGGAAACACCATATATTTT. It encodes CASSEGGGNTIYF.

The chain carries TRBV7-8 and TRBJ2-2; D is unclear. Trimming removed 1 base from V and 4 bases from J, with 7 bases in between. This CDR3 has 14 amino acids. The V gene's germline CDR1 is SGHVS and CDR2 FQNEAQ. CDR3 in amino acids: CASSLDRTTGELFF. The CDR3 nucleotides read TGTGCCAGCAGCTTAGACAGAACCACCGGGGAGCTGTTTTTT.

The rearrangement joins TRBV11-2 to TRBJ1-3; D is unresolved. The CDR3 consists of 16 residues. Trimming removed 3 bases at V and 0 bases at J, with 12 bases between. The V gene's germline CDR1 is SGHAT and CDR2 FQNNGV. The CDR3 protein is CASSLGSLYSGNTIYF. The CDR3 region has the DNA TGTGCCAGCAGCTTGGGCTCGCTGTACTCTGGAAACACCATATATTTT.

About this clone itself: Different DNA sequences within this sample yield the same CDR3. The chain uses TRBV20-1 and TRBJ2-3; no reliable D call. Looked up from germline, CDR1 is DFQATT and CDR2 is SNEGSKA (reference sequence). V lost 6 bases and J 3 bases, leaving 4 bases between the germline ends. The CDR3 runs 10 residues. The CDR3 DNA reads as TGCAGTGCCCGTACAGATACGCAGTATTTT. As protein: CSARTDTQYF.

V and J are TRBV14 and TRBJ2-5; 9 bases align to TRBD2. This CDR3 has 18 residues. Trimming took 0 bases from V and 1 from J; bases not matched to a gene: 9. The germline CDR1 and CDR2 sequences are SGHDN and FVKESK. The CDR3 coding sequence is TGTGCCAGCAGCCAAGATGGAAGTAGCGGGAGATTCCAAGAGACCCAGTACTTC. Its translation is CASSQDGSSGRFQETQYF.

The V and J genes are TRBV19 and TRBJ2-3, with TRBD2 identical over 10 bases. This CDR3 comprises 14 residues. Germline V gene sequence: CDR1 LNHDA, CDR2 SQIVND (reference sequence). Trimming at V came to 9 bases and at J to 3 bases, leaving 6 bases not matched to a gene. This CDR3 is CASSGTSETDTQYF. CDR3 in DNA: TGTGCCAGCTCCGGGACTAGCGAAACAGATACGCAGTATTTT.

This chain joins TRBV6-5 and TRBJ2-3; unclear D gene. With 2 bases removed from V and 0 bases from J, the gap between germline ends came to 6 bases. The CDR3 spans 14 residues. Germline V lookup: CDR1 MNHEY, CDR2 SVGAGI. CDR3 in amino acids: CASSYTASTDTQYF. The CDR3, as DNA: TGTGCCAGCAGTTACACAGCTAGCACAGATACGCAGTATTTT.

This chain uses TRBV30 with TRBJ1-4, with D unclear. CDR3 length: 13 residues. Trimming left V 2 bases short and J 8 bases short, with 12 bases between. Germline loops: CDR1 GTSNPN, CDR2 SVGIG (reference sequence). In DNA, the CDR3 is TGTGCCTGGAGTCGTCAGGCGGGGGAAAAACTGTTTTTT. Its protein is CAWSRQAGEKLFF.

This chain joins TRBV13 and TRBJ2-3; TRBD2 matches 11 bases. CDR3 size: 17 residues. The germline gives CDR1 PRHDT, CDR2 FYEKMQ (reference sequence). After removal of 1 base from V and 2 bases from J, the junction contained 5 bases not matched to a gene. CDR3 amino acids: CASSLVGLAGITDTQYF. Written as DNA, the CDR3 is TGTGCCAGCAGCTTAGTAGGACTAGCGGGCATCACAGATACGCAGTATTTT.

The chain couples TRBV4-3 to TRBJ2-1; tentative D call: TRBD2 (6 bases). This CDR3 has 16 amino acids. V lost 4 bases, J lost 3 bases, and 16 bases lay in between. Germline V CDR1 and CDR2: LGHNA, YSLEER. The CDR3 is CASSPTPGLFYNEQFF. CDR3 in DNA: TGCGCCAGCAGCCCAACACCGGGACTTTTCTACAATGAGCAGTTCTTC.

The chain has TRBV11-1 and TRBJ1-1; D is ambiguous. Trimming took off 3 bases at V and 0 bases at J, with 11 bases between the two ends. CDR1 and CDR2 (germline): SGHAT, FQDESV (reference sequence). The CDR3 covers 15 residues. Here the CDR3 reads CASSFDTDMNTEAFF. In nucleotides, the CDR3 is TGTGCCAGCAGCTTCGACACCGACATGAACACTGAAGCTTTCTTT.

This chain connects TRBV7-8 to TRBJ2-3, with 9 bases identical to TRBD2. V was clipped by 2 bases and J by 5 bases; unmatched bases: 8. Looked up from germline, CDR1 is SGHVS and CDR2 is FQNEAQ. The CDR3 extends over 16 amino acids. CDR3 bases: TGTGCCAGCAGCTTACGGCGGGAGGGCCCTAGAGATACGCAGTATTTT. This sequence encodes CASSLRREGPRDTQYF.

The chain combines TRBV7-6 with TRBJ1-6, with 8 positions matching TRBD1. CDR3 length: 15 amino acids. CDR1 is SGHVS and CDR2 is FNYEAQ in the germline V gene. Unmatched junction bases numbered 8, after V lost 7 bases and J lost 6 bases. The CDR3 nucleotides are TGTGCCAGCACCTTTGGACAGGGCGGTAATTCACCCCTCCACTTT. It is translated as CASTFGQGGNSPLHF.

The V gene is TRBV7-9, the J gene TRBJ1-3, with TRBD1 matching over 8 bases. From germline, CDR1 is SEHNR and CDR2 FQNEAQ (reference sequence). The CDR3 has 15 residues. Trimming removed 5 bases from V and 0 bases from J; junction bases left unmatched: 3. CDR3 in DNA: TGTGCCAGCAGCAAGCAGGGGGCCTCTGGAAACACCATATATTTT. Its protein is CASSKQGASGNTIYF.

This sequence joins TRBV27 and TRBJ1-4; TRBD1 aligns across 8 bases. CDR3 length: 14 residues. Germline values: CDR1 MNHEY, CDR2 SMNVEV (reference sequence). V was pared by 4 bases and J by 6 bases, with 4 bases of the junction left unmatched. The CDR3 DNA reads TGTGCCAGCAGTTCCAGGGGGCCGGATGAAAAACTGTTTTTT. The encoded protein is CASSSRGPDEKLFF.

On this clone itself: Possible read error: a much larger clone is one base away. The chain couples TRBV6-6 to TRBJ1-2; D gene uncertain. Germline CDR1 and CDR2: MNHNY and SVGAGI (reference sequence). This CDR3 has 12 residues. Trimming took 5 bases from V and 3 from J, leaving 7 bases between them. The CDR3 DNA reads TGTGCCAGCAGTCCGGGAGACTATGGCTACACCTTC. It specifies CASSPGDYGYTF.

This chain links TRBV5-6 with TRBJ2-5, with 9 positions matching TRBD1. J gave up 5 bases and V 0 bases, and 2 bases lay outside the gene matches. From germline, CDR1 is SGHDT and CDR2 YYEEEE. This CDR3 has 14 residues. CDR3 nucleotides: TGTGCCAGCAGCTTGGACAGGGGGCCTGAGACCCAGTACTTC. It is translated as CASSLDRGPETQYF.

The V call is TRBV3-1 (or the pseudogene TRBV3-2), the J call TRBJ2-5; D remains unclear. CDR3 size: 14 residues. Trimming pared 2 bases from V and 2 bases from J, leaving 9 bases between. The V gene's germline CDR1 is LGHDT and CDR2 YNNKEL (reference sequence). The CDR3 protein is CASSQHGAQETQYF. Here the CDR3 DNA reads TGTGCCAGCAGCCAACACGGAGCACAAGAGACCCAGTACTTC.

The chain joins TRBV18 to TRBJ1-5; no definite D call. Trimming left V 3 bases short and J 3 bases short, with 18 bases between. The V gene's germline CDR1 is KGHSH and CDR2 LQKENI. The CDR3 runs to 17 residues. This CDR3 reads CASSPPGGGRLNQPQHF. Here the CDR3 DNA reads TGTGCCAGCTCACCTCCGGGTGGAGGGCGCCTCAATCAGCCCCAGCATTTT.

This clone was seen a handful of times. This rearrangement joins TRBV5-6 to TRBJ1-2, with a weak D call TRBD1 (5 bases). The CDR3 length is 16 residues. V gave up 0 bases and J gave up 8 bases, with 20 bases separating them. In germline, CDR1 is SGHDT, CDR2 YYEEEE. CDR3 nucleotide sequence: TGTGCCAGCAGCTTGGTACGCGGGACCGCTTGGGGGGGCTACACCTTC. Translation: CASSLVRGTAWGGYTF.

This clone has only one observation. The chain carries TRBV30 and TRBJ2-2; perhaps TRBD2 as D (6 bases). Germline assignment: CDR1 GTSNPN and CDR2 SVGIG (reference sequence). The ends were cut back, 1 base at V and 5 bases at J, with 17 bases in the middle. The CDR3 is 16 amino acids. CDR3 DNA: TGTGCCTGGAGTGCTGTGGCAGGAGGGTGGACCGGGGAGCTGTTTTTT. The encoded protein is CAWSAVAGGWTGELFF.

V gene TRBV29-1 combines with J gene TRBJ2-3; unclear D gene. Germline CDR1 is SQVTM and CDR2 is ANQGSEA. This CDR3 spans 13 amino acids. V was clipped by 7 bases and J by 2 bases, with 13 bases between them. CDR3 nucleotides: TGCAGCGCCCGACTCCGGGTCACAGATACGCAGTATTTT. This translates into CSARLRVTDTQYF.

This sequence joins TRBV24-1 and TRBJ2-1; D call uncertain. This CDR3 is 12 amino acids long. Trimming removed 4 bases at V and 13 bases at J, with 13 bases between. From germline, CDR1 is KGHDR and CDR2 SFDVKD. The DNA for the CDR3 is TGTGCCACCAGTGACTTCGACTCCACCCAGTTCTTC. It encodes CATSDFDSTQFF.

The J gene is TRBJ1-3, the V gene TRBV7-4, with 8 bases lining up with TRBD1. Germline CDR1 and CDR2: SGHVT and SQSDAQ. The J segment lost 2 bases and the V segment lost 2 bases, leaving 11 bases of the junction unmatched. The CDR3 has 18 residues. CDR3 sequence: CASSLRVAGGQAGNTIYF. In DNA, the CDR3 is TGTGCCAGCAGCTTAAGGGTGGCAGGGGGCCAGGCTGGAAACACCATATATTTT.

This chain links TRBV4-3 with TRBJ1-1; no reliable D call. The V end lost 0 bases, the J end lost 14 bases, and 10 bases lay between the germline ends. The CDR3 totals 11 residues. CDR1 is LGHNA and CDR2 is YSLEER in the germline V gene. The chain's CDR3 is CASSQDTVAFF. In nucleotides, the CDR3 is TGCGCCAGCAGCCAAGATACCGTAGCCTTCTTT.

The chain carries TRBV19 and TRBJ1-6; 7 nucleotides align to TRBD1. The length of the CDR3 is 14 residues. Germline lookup yields CDR1 LNHDA and CDR2 SQIVND (reference sequence). V dropped 3 bases and J dropped 10; count of bases not matched to a gene: 6. This CDR3 is CASSIRTGGSPLHF. DNA of the CDR3: TGTGCCAGTAGTATTAGGACAGGAGGATCACCCCTCCACTTT.

V usage is TRBV9 and J usage is TRBJ1-2, with D possibly matching TRBD1 (5 bases). The germline V gene encodes CDR1 SGDLS and CDR2 YYNGEE. The CDR3 extends over 13 amino acids. V lost 0 bases and J lost 7, with 10 bases in between. CDR3 sequence (DNA): TGTGCCAGCAGCGTAGTGGGCAGGGTTGGCTACACCTTC. It codes for CASSVVGRVGYTF.